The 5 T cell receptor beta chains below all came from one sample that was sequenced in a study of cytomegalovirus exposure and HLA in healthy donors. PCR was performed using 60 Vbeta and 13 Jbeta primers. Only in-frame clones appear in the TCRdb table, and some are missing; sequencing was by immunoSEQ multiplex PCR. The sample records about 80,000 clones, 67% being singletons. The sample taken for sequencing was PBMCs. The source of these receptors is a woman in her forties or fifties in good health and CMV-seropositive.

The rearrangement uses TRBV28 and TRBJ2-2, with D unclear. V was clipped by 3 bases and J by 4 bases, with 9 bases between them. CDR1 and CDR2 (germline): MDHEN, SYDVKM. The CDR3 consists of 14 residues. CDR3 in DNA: TGTGCCAGCAGTTTTTTGTCTCGCACCGGGGAGCTGTTTTTT. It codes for CASSFLSRTGELFF.

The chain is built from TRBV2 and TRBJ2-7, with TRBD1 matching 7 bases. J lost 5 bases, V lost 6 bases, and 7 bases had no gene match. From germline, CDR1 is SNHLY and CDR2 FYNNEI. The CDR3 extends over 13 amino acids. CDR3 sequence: CASRETGLDEQYF. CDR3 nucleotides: TGTGCCAGCAGGGAGACAGGGCTCGACGAGCAGTACTTC.

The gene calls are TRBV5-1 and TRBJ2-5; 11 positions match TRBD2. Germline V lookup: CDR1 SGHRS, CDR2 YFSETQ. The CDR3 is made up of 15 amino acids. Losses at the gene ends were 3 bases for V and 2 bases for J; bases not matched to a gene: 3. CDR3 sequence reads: CASSWGTSGQETQYF. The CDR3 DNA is TGCGCCAGCAGCTGGGGGACTAGCGGACAAGAGACCCAGTACTTC.

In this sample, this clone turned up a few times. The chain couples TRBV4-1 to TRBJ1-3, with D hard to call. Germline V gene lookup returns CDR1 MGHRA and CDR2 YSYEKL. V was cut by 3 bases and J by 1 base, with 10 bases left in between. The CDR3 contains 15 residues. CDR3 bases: TGCGCCAGCAGCCATCTAGGCTTTTCTGGAAACACCATATATTTT. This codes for CASSHLGFSGNTIYF.

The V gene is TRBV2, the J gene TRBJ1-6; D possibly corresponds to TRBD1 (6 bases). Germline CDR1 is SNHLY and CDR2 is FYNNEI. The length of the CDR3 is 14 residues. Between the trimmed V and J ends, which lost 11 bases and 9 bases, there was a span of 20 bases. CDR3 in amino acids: CASTREKGGSPLHF. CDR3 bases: TGTGCCTCAACTCGGGAAAAAGGGGGTTCACCCCTCCACTTT.